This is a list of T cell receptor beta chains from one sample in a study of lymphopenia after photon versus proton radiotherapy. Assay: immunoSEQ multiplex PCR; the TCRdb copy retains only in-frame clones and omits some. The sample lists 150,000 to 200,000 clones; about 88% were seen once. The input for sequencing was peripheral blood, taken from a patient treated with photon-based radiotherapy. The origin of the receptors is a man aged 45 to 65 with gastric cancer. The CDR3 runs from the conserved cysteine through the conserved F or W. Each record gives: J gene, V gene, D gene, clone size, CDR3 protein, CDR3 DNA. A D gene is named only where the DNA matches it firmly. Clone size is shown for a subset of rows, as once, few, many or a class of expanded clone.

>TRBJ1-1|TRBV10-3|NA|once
CAISAGTEAFF
TGTGCCATCAGTGCTGGCACTGAAGCTTTCTTT
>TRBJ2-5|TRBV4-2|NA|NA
CASSGSAGNQETQYF
TGTGCCAGCAGCGGCTCGGCAGGGAACCAAGAGACCCAGTACTTC
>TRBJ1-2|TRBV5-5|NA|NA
CASSPSITGSYGYTF
TGTGCCAGCAGCCCCTCGATTACAGGGTCCTATGGCTACACCTTC
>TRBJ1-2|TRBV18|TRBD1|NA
CASSEGDRGFLNYGYTF
TGTGCCAGCTCCGAGGGGGACAGGGGTTTTCTTAACTATGGCTACACCTTC
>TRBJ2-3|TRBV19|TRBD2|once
CASSASSGSTDTQYF
TGTGCCAGTAGTGCCTCTAGCGGGAGTACAGATACGCAGTATTTT
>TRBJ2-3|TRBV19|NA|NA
CASSIPGVTDTQYF
TGTGCCAGTAGTATACCGGGGGTCACAGATACGCAGTATTTT
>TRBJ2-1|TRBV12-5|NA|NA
CASGLYYTSTYNEQFF
TGTGCTAGTGGTTTGTACTACACCTCAACCTACAATGAGCAGTTCTTC
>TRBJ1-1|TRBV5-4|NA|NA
CASSEGGTEAFF
TGTGCCAGCAGCGAAGGGGGGACTGAAGCTTTCTTT
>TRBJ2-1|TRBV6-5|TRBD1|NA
CASSYSGRDRGYEQFF
TGTGCCAGCAGTTACTCGGGGCGGGACAGGGGATATGAGCAGTTCTTC
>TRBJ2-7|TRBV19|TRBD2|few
CASGLAGTYEQYF
TGTGCCAGCGGACTAGCGGGGACCTACGAGCAGTACTTC
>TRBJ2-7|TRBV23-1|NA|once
CASSQASPPVANPSYEQYF
TGCGCCAGCAGTCAAGCGAGCCCACCTGTCGCTAACCCCTCCTACGAGCAGTACTTC
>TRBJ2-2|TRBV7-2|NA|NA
CASSVLFSATGELFF
TGTGCCAGCAGCGTACTATTCAGCGCCACCGGGGAGCTGTTTTTT
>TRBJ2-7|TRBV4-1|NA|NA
CASSQDRVSYRSHEQYF
TGCGCCAGCAGCCAAGATAGAGTGAGTTACAGGTCCCACGAGCAGTACTTC
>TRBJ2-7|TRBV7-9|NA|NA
CASSQGSYEQYF
TGTGCCAGCAGCCAGGGCTCCTACGAGCAGTACTTC
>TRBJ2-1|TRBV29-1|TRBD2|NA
CSVGGLAGAPSSYNEQFF
TGCAGCGTTGGCGGACTAGCGGGAGCCCCGAGCTCCTACAATGAGCAGTTCTTC
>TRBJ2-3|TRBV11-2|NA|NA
CASSLDIRGASTDTQYF
TGTGCCAGCAGCTTAGATATCCGGGGGGCTAGCACAGATACGCAGTATTTT
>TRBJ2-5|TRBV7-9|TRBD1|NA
CASSLTGGPRETQYF
TGTGCCAGCAGCTTGACAGGGGGCCCCCGGGAGACCCAGTACTTC
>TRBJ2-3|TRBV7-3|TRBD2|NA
CASSLSGGRAPDTQYF
TGTGCCAGCAGCTTAAGTGGCGGGAGGGCCCCGGATACGCAGTATTTT
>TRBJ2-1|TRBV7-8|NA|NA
CASSLAGGNNEQFF
TGTGCCAGCAGCTTAGCCGGGGGAAACAATGAGCAGTTCTTC
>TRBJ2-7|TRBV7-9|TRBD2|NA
CASSRVASGTYEQYF
TGTGCCAGCAGCCGCGTGGCTAGCGGGACTTACGAGCAGTACTTC
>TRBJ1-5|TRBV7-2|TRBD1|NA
CASTRGHQPQHF
TGTGCCAGCACGAGGGGGCATCAGCCCCAGCATTTT
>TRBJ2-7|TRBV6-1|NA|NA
CASSTRAFYEQYF
TGTGCCAGCAGTACACGGGCCTTCTACGAGCAGTACTTC
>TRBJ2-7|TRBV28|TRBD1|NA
CASRLRDSSYEQYF
TGTGCCAGCAGACTCCGGGACAGCTCCTACGAGCAGTACTTC
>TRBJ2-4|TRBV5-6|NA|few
CASSSWRPENIQYF
TGTGCCAGCAGCTCATGGAGGCCCGAAAACATTCAGTACTTC
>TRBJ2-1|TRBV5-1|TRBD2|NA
CASSILAGGYNEQFF
TGCGCCAGCAGCATCCTAGCGGGAGGGTACAATGAGCAGTTCTTC
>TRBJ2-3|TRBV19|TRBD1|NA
CATLMTGSTDTQYF
TGTGCCACCCTAATGACAGGGAGCACAGATACGCAGTATTTT
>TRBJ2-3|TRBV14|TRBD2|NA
CASSQSTFSGRNTDTQYF
TGTGCCAGCAGCCAGAGTACATTTAGCGGGAGAAATACAGATACGCAGTATTTT
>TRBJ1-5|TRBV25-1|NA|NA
CASSDTTGVNQPQHF
TGTGCCAGCAGTGACACCACCGGGGTAAATCAGCCCCAGCATTTT
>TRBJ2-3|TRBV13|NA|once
CASSRRTATDTQYF
TGTGCCAGCAGCAGAAGGACAGCTACAGATACGCAGTATTTT
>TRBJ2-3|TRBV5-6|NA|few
CASSLGVGDTQYF
TGTGCCAGCAGCTTGGGGGTAGGCGATACGCAGTATTTT
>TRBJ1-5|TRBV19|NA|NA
CASRTLGTPSNQPQHF
TGTGCCAGTAGAACCCTCGGGACACCTAGCAATCAGCCCCAGCATTTT
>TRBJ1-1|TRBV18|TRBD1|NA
CASSPISGGQGGTEAFF
TGTGCCAGCTCACCAATATCGGGAGGACAGGGCGGCACTGAAGCTTTCTTT
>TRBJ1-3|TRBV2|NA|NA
CASSEGGNTIYF
TGTGCCAGCAGTGAGGGTGGAAACACCATATATTTT
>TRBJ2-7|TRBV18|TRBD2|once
CASSLSSGRAGEQYF
TGTGCCAGCTCACTATCTAGCGGGAGGGCCGGAGAGCAGTACTTC
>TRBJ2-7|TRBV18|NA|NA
CASSPPRIGSSYEQYF
TGTGCCAGCTCACCACCACGAATCGGGAGCTCCTACGAGCAGTACTTC
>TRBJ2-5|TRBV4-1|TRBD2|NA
CASSQGGSGKETQYF
TGCGCCAGCAGCCAAGGGGGGAGCGGGAAGGAGACCCAGTACTTC
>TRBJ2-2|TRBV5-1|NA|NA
CASSLAGELFF
TGCGCCAGCAGCTTGGCCGGGGAGCTGTTTTTT